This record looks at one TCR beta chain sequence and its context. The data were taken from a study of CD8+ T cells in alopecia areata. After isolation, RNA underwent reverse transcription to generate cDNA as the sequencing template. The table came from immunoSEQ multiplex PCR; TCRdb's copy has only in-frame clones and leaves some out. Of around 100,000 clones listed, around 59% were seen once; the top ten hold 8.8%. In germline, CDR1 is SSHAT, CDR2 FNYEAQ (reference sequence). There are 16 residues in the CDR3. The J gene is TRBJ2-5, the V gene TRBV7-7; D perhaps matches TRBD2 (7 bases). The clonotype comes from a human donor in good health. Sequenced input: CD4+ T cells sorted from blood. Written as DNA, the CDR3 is TGTGCTAGCTCCCGAGGTGGGGGGGCCAGGGAAGAGACCCAGTACTTC. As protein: CASSRGGGAREETQYF.